Listed below are T cell receptor beta chains from one sample, sequenced in a study of T-cell memory formation after mild COVID-19. Each CDR3 protein gets one entry after TCRdb re-called the 5' RACE reads with MiXCR. The sample has about 170,000 distinct CDR3 sequences, over 10% seen once. Sequences were obtained from PBMCs or a T cell subset sorted from them (not recorded which). The receptors come from a man aged 18 to 29 who had mild COVID-19 (a few samples of this study predate the infection). Cell type and time point are not known. Both conserved end residues are part of each CDR3.

V gene	J gene	CDR3 protein
TRBV7-9	TRBJ1-1	CASSQDWARTEAFF
TRBV6-6	TRBJ1-2	CASSYGQGSLSNYGYTF
TRBV7-9	TRBJ1-6	CASSWSGTGSSPLHF
TRBV7-2	TRBJ2-3	CASSLALHRLKDTQYF
TRBV20-1	TRBJ1-1	CSARDPRQGWTEAFF
TRBV4-1	TRBJ1-1	CASSRWGPEGTEAFF
TRBV2	TRBJ2-5	CASSVAEETQYF
TRBV4-3	TRBJ1-2	CASSQGRRHNYGYTF
TRBV20-1	TRBJ1-1	CSARVGQGAQKEAFF
TRBV6-1	TRBJ1-5	CASTISEWGVQPQHF
TRBV27	TRBJ1-5	CASSFQPGQPQHF
TRBV7-9	TRBJ2-5	CASLAGAGETQYF
TRBV6-1	TRBJ2-3	CASSEGAIADTQYF
TRBV5-5	TRBJ2-3	CASSLQAGPDTQYF
TRBV14	TRBJ1-5	CASSQDPNQPQHF
TRBV29-1	TRBJ2-3	CSALNTDTQYF
TRBV6-6	TRBJ2-1	CASSLRQVNTGQFF
TRBV5-1	TRBJ2-3	CASSLHLEGITDTQYF
TRBV29-1	TRBJ2-4	CSVDIAKNIQYF
TRBV7-2	TRBJ1-1	CASSYRRDRTPEAFF
TRBV7-9	TRBJ1-3	CASSPGDRGLTGNTIYF
TRBV6-1	TRBJ1-3	CASSRQEVASGNTIYF
TRBV9	TRBJ2-7	CASSVQGTSYEQYF
TRBV7-9	TRBJ1-4	CASSYSINNEKLFF
TRBV5-1	TRBJ2-2	CASSLAAWGETGELFF
TRBV4-2	TRBJ1-1	CASSPLTGGVTEAFF
TRBV5-4	TRBJ1-2	CASSLGEGGYGYTF
TRBV20-1	TRBJ1-2	CSVPDPLHGYTF
TRBV4-2	TRBJ2-2	CASSQDPVPGELFF
TRBV11-2	TRBJ1-2	CASSLVTGNYGYTF
TRBV5-1	TRBJ1-1	CASSLFPENTEAFF
TRBV29-1	TRBJ1-4	CSVVLSDEKLFF
TRBV13	TRBJ1-2	CASSSPRGEGYGYTF
TRBV19	TRBJ1-5	CASSHFDRVSNQPQHF
TRBV7-9	TRBJ2-7	CASSFEGREQYF
TRBV7-6	TRBJ1-5	CATDQPQHF
TRBV9	TRBJ1-1	CASSGRWSTEAFF
TRBV24-1	TRBJ1-1	CATSDCLSNTEAFF
TRBV28	TRBJ2-4	CASSSRGAKNIQYF
TRBV20-1	TRBJ2-1	CSAQRQDAGSEQFF
TRBV12-3/TRBV12-4	TRBJ2-7	CASSFGGIESEQYF
TRBV2	TRBJ2-3	CASSVADTQYF
TRBV7-2	TRBJ2-2	CASSQHPIGAGELFF
TRBV6-5	TRBJ2-7	CASSSRRDYEQYF
TRBV7-2	TRBJ1-6	CASSWDLDRRRNSPLHF
TRBV7-7	TRBJ2-1	CASSHGRDNEQFF
TRBV12-3/TRBV12-4	TRBJ2-1	CASGERGPYNEQFF
TRBV9	TRBJ1-5	CASSSGTGESQPQHF
TRBV7-9	TRBJ2-1	CASNRGGDANEQFF
TRBV12-3/TRBV12-4	TRBJ1-4	CASSTDGTNEKLFF
TRBV5-1	TRBJ2-3	CASSLAEVGVGIITDTQYF
TRBV7-2	TRBJ2-3	CASSLVGLLGTDTQYF
TRBV24-1	TRBJ2-2	CATSDYGVEWTGELFF
TRBV7-9	TRBJ1-1	CASSFGFPEAFF
TRBV20-1	TRBJ1-5	CSARRDGNQPQHF
TRBV5-1	TRBJ2-7	CASSPGQGVYEQYF
TRBV6-1	TRBJ2-1	CASSEAGHRDNEQFF
TRBV7-3	TRBJ2-3	CASSLGTASTDTQYF